The rows below give T cell receptor beta chains drawn from one sample of a study of PD-1 blockade in classical Hodgkin lymphoma. Libraries were prepared by immunoSEQ multiplex PCR; TCRdb keeps only in-frame clonotypes and omits some of them. The data contain some 53,000 clones, more than 75% of them seen just once; the ten biggest clones take up about 6.7%. The sample consisted of peripheral blood mononuclear cells (PBMCs), taken before the fourth cycle of nivolumab. The source of these receptors is a human donor with classical Hodgkin lymphoma. Each CDR3 is given with its conserved first and last residue. A D gene is named only where the DNA matches it firmly. Expanded clones are given a class, and other clones once, few, many or no size at all.

abundance,d_gene,j_gene,len,v_gene,CDR3nt,CDR3aa
.,TRBD1,TRBJ2-1,16,TRBV30,TGTGCCTGGAGTACATCCGGGACAGGGGAGGCCAATGAGCAGTTCTTC,CAWSTSGTGEANEQFF
.,.,TRBJ1-3,15,TRBV7-9,TGTGCCAGCAGCCCGTCACAGAGATGTGGAAACACCATATATTTT,CASSPSQRCGNTIYF
.,.,TRBJ2-7,15,TRBV7-9,TGTGCCAGCAGCTTTGGGACAGCGGGAACCTACGAGCAGTACTTC,CASSFGTAGTYEQYF
.,.,TRBJ2-1,12,TRBV7-9,TGTGCCAGCAGTTTGGACGTTGGTGAGCAGTTCTTC,CASSLDVGEQFF
.,.,TRBJ1-5,11,TRBV28,TGTGCCAGCAGTTTCAACCAGCCCCAGCATTTT,CASSFNQPQHF
.,TRBD2,TRBJ2-7,15,TRBV5-1,TGCGCCAGCAGCTTGGCCGGGAGGGCTCCCTACGAGCAGTACTTC,CASSLAGRAPYEQYF
.,.,TRBJ1-6,16,TRBV27,TGTGCCAGCAGTTTATTGGGAGGTCAGTCCTTTCTGGCCCTCCACTTT,CASSLLGGQSFLALHF
.,.,TRBJ2-7,16,TRBV7-2,TGTGCCAGCAGTTACACAACGGGCGGGCGGTCCTACGAGCAGTACTTC,CASSYTTGGRSYEQYF
.,TRBD1,TRBJ2-5,16,TRBV5-1,TGCGCCAGCAGCTCAACGGGACAGACGTACCAAGAGACCCAGTACTTC,CASSSTGQTYQETQYF
.,TRBD1,TRBJ1-1,12,TRBV19,TGTGCCAGTACGACAGGGGGTTCAAAGGCTTTCTTT,CASTTGGSKAFF
.,TRBD1,TRBJ2-1,17,TRBV5-1,TGCGCCAGCAGCCACCAGAGGGACAGGGGGCGCAACAATGAGCAGTTCTTC,CASSHQRDRGRNNEQFF
.,.,TRBJ2-2,14,TRBV25-1,TGTGCCAGCAGTGAATACAGGGACACCGGGGAGCTGTTTTTT,CASSEYRDTGELFF
.,.,TRBJ2-3,16,TRBV11-2,TGTGCCAGCAGCTTATCTTCATCAGGCCTCACAGATACGCAGTATTTT,CASSLSSSGLTDTQYF
.,.,TRBJ2-7,13,TRBV7-2,TGTGCCAGCAGCTTCCAGCGGGTCTACGAGCAGTACTTC,CASSFQRVYEQYF
once,.,TRBJ1-3,16,TRBV11-2,TGTGCCAGCAGCACCCGGACAGCCGACTCTGGAAACACCATATATTTT,CASSTRTADSGNTIYF
once,TRBD2,TRBJ2-1,16,TRBV6-5,TGTGCCAGCAGTTACGGCCATGGCGGGGGGGGGAATGAGCAGTTCTTC,CASSYGHGGGGNEQFF
.,TRBD2,TRBJ2-2,16,TRBV5-6,TGTGCCAGCAGCGGTGGGGGACTAGCGGGCACCGGGGAGCTGTTTTTT,CASSGGGLAGTGELFF
.,.,TRBJ1-2,13,TRBV29-1,TGCAGCGTACCACAGGGATCTGGCTATGGCTACACCTTC,CSVPQGSGYGYTF
.,.,TRBJ1-3,14,TRBV27,TGTGCCAGCAGTTTTTCAGGGTTCGGAAACACCATATATTTT,CASSFSGFGNTIYF
.,.,TRBJ2-3,14,TRBV7-2,TGTGCCCCCCCGGGCGAACCTGGCACAGATACGCAGTATTTT,CAPPGEPGTDTQYF
.,.,TRBJ2-5,13,TRBV11-3,TGTGCCAGCAGCGGGTCACAGCAAGAGACCCAGTACTTC,CASSGSQQETQYF
once,.,TRBJ2-7,11,TRBV27,TGTGCCAGCAGATCTTCCTACGAGCAGTACTTC,CASRSSYEQYF